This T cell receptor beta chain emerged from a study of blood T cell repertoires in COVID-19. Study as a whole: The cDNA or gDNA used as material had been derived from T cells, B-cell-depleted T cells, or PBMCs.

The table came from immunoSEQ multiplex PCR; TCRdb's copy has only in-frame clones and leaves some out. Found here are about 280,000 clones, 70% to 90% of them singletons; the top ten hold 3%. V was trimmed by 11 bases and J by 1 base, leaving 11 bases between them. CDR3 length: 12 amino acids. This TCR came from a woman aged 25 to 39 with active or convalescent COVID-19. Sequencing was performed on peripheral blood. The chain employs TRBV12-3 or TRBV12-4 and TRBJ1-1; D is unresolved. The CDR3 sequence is CASGLWNTEAFF. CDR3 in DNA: TGTGCCTCAGGTCTATGGAACACTGAAGCTTTCTTT.